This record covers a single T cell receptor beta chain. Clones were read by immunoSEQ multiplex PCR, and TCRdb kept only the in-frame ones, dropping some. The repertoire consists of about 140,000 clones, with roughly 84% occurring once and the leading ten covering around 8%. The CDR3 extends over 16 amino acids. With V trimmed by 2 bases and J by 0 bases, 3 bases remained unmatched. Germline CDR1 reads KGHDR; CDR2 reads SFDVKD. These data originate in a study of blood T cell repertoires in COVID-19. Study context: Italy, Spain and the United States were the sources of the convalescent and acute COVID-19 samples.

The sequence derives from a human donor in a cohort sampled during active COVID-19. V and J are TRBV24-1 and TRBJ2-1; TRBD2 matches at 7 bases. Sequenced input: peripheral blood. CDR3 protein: CATSDSRGSSYNEQFF. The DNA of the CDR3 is TGTGCCACCAGTGATTCGCGGGGGAGCTCCTACAATGAGCAGTTCTTC.